This T cell receptor beta chain was captured by sequencing in a study of blood T cell repertoires in COVID-19. Background on the study: The study drew acute and convalescent COVID-19 samples from the United States, Italy and Spain. PBMCs, B-cell-depleted T cells, or T cells provided the cDNA or gDNA that made up the material.

In the source study's methods: Estimation of nucleated cell counts was performed using reference gene primer amplification. TCRdb keeps only in-frame clones here, not all; method: immunoSEQ multiplex PCR. V and J calls and clone size are copied from that table; D and trimming were computed from the DNA. The sample lists about 93,000 clones, 70% to 90% seen once, with around a sixth in the top ten. The sequenced material came from peripheral blood. The TCR originated in an elderly woman with acute or convalescent COVID-19.

This CDR3 is CASSQEVRGIIGQKTQYF. CDR3 in DNA: TGTGCCAGCAGCCAAGAGGTCCGAGGGATAATAGGTCAGAAGACCCAGTACTTC. The rearrangement uses TRBV3-1 (or the pseudogene TRBV3-2) and TRBJ2-5; tentatively, D is TRBD2 (5 bases). The CDR3 length is 18 residues. The V end lost 0 bases, the J end lost 6 bases, and 23 bases lay between the germline ends. Germline V gene lookup returns CDR1 LGHDT and CDR2 YNNKEL (reference sequence).